The 30 T cell receptor beta chains in this list originate from one sample, sequenced in a study of T cells after posttransplantation cyclophosphamide. Using immunoSEQ multiplex PCR, the repertoire was profiled, and TCRdb retains in-frame clones only, with some absent. The sample contains some 21,000 clones, roughly 98% of which appear only once. The specimen was naive CD8+ T cells sorted from PBMCs. Receptor source: a middle-aged man in good health, CMV-negative, and a related stem cell transplant donor.

The chain couples TRBV7-2 to TRBJ1-1; tentatively, D is TRBD1 (6 bases). V was shortened by 0 bases and J by 2 bases, with 7 bases between the two germline ends. CDR3 length equals 14 residues. Germline CDR1 reads SGHTA; CDR2 reads FQGNSA. Here the CDR3 reads CASSLAGGNTEAFF. CDR3 in DNA: TGTGCCAGCAGCTTAGCAGGGGGAAACACTGAAGCTTTCTTT.

The chain combines TRBV7-9 with TRBJ2-5; 7 bases are a match to TRBD2. TRBJ2-7 matches the DNA end more closely, so the J call is doubtful. The CDR3 extends over 15 amino acids. Germline CDR1 reads SEHNR; CDR2 reads FQNEAQ (reference sequence). The chain's CDR3 is CASSLVREGSYEQYF. As DNA, the CDR3 is TGTGCCAGCAGCTTAGTTAGGGAGGGGTCCTACGAGCAGTACTTC.

The CDR3 DNA reads TGTGCCAGCAGCTCACAGAAGCGGGAGATAGACAATGAGCAGTTCTTC. Translated, it gives CASSSQKREIDNEQFF. The rearrangement uses TRBV11-1 and TRBJ2-1, with 8 bases aligning to TRBD2. CDR3 length equals 16 residues. V shed 4 bases and J 5 bases; nucleotides not matched to a gene: 10. Germline V gives CDR1 SGHAT, CDR2 FQDESV (reference sequence).

The chain couples TRBV10-2 to TRBJ2-1; TRBD2 matches 7 bases. Germline CDR1 reads WSHSY; CDR2 reads SAAADI. Trimming cost V 5 bases and J 14 bases; bases outside gene matches: 9. The CDR3 has 12 residues. CDR3 sequence: CASSNRLAPEFF. The CDR3 DNA sequence: TGCGCCAGCAGTAATCGACTAGCCCCGGAGTTCTTC.

V gene TRBV11-1 combines with J gene TRBJ2-7, with D tentatively TRBD1 (5 bases). Germline CDR1 SGHAT, CDR2 FQDESV (reference sequence). This CDR3 has 13 residues. Deletions cut 1 base from V and 2 bases from J, with 6 bases between. DNA for the CDR3: TGTGCCAGCAGCTTAGGACAGACCTACGAGCAGTACTTC. The encoded protein is CASSLGQTYEQYF.

The chain employs TRBV7-9 and TRBJ2-1; the D gene is possibly TRBD1 (6 bases). Germline values: CDR1 SEHNR, CDR2 FQNEAQ (reference sequence). Trimming removed 7 bases at V and 5 bases at J, with 9 bases between. CDR3 size: 12 residues. This CDR3 is CASIRTDNEQFF. The CDR3 bases are TGTGCCAGCATCAGGACAGACAATGAGCAGTTCTTC.

J is TRBJ2-7 and V is TRBV28; 11 bases agree with TRBD1. The germline V gene encodes CDR1 MDHEN and CDR2 SYDVKM. Unmatched junction bases numbered 9, after V lost 5 bases and J lost 6 bases. This CDR3 spans 15 amino acids. The CDR3: CASSLGQGAGVEQYF. CDR3 sequence (DNA): TGTGCCAGCAGTCTTGGACAGGGGGCGGGAGTCGAGCAGTACTTC. Variable domain in full (rest from reference TRBV28 and TRBJ2-7): DVKVTQSSRYLVKRTGEKVFLECVQDMDHENMFWYRQDPGLGLRLIYFSYDVKMKEKGDIPEGYSVSREKKERFSLILESASTNQTSMYLCASSLGQGAGVEQYFGPGTRLTVT.

The V gene is TRBV12-5, the J gene TRBJ1-1; TRBD1 aligns across 7 bases. J lost 2 bases, V lost 3 bases, and 3 bases had no gene match. Germline V gives CDR1 LGHNT, CDR2 FRNRAP. The CDR3 extends over 14 amino acids. As DNA, the CDR3 is TGTGCTAGTGGTTTAACAGGGGTCAACACTGAAGCTTTCTTT. It yields the protein CASGLTGVNTEAFF.

The chain is built from TRBV5-4 and TRBJ2-2; tentatively, D is TRBD1 (6 bases). CDR1 is SGHNT, CDR2 YYREEE, per germline (reference sequence). With 4 bases removed from V and 4 bases from J, the gap between germline ends came to 8 bases. This CDR3 is 13 amino acids long. CDR3: CASSRGGTGELFF. DNA for the CDR3: TGTGCCAGCAGCCGAGGGGGCACCGGGGAGCTGTTTTTT. Using reference TRBV5-4 and TRBJ2-2 for the parts outside the CDR3, the full variable domain is ETGVTQSPTHLIKTRGQQVTLRCSSQSGHNTVSWYQQALGQGPQFIFQYYREEENGRGNFPPRFSGLQFPNYSSELNVNALELDDSALYLCASSRGGTGELFFGEGSRLTVL.

Here the CDR3 reads CASSFSGSGELFF. CDR3 sequence (DNA): TGTGCCAGCAGTTTTTCGGGGTCCGGGGAGCTGTTTTTT. The chain carries TRBV6-5 and TRBJ2-2, with a possible D match to TRBD2 (5 bases). The germline CDR1 and CDR2 sequences are MNHEY and SVGAGI. V was cut by 4 bases and J by 6 bases, with 9 bases left in between. CDR3 length: 13 amino acids.

The chain links TRBV27 to TRBJ2-7; the D gene is possibly TRBD2 (6 bases). The germline gives CDR1 MNHEY, CDR2 SMNVEV (reference sequence). The CDR3 runs to 13 residues. Trimming took off 4 bases at V and 6 bases at J, with 13 bases between the two ends. The CDR3 spells CASSYGSASEQYF. Here the CDR3 DNA reads TGTGCCAGCAGTTACGGGAGTGCAAGCGAGCAGTACTTC.

The chain joins TRBV7-8 to TRBJ1-2; the D is unclear. Germline V lookup: CDR1 SGHVS, CDR2 FQNEAQ. The V and J ends lost 1 base and 4 bases respectively, with 7 bases between them. The CDR3 covers 13 residues. CDR3 DNA sequence: TGTGCCAGCAGCTTAGAAAGGAGCTATGGCTACACCTTC. Translating gives CASSLERSYGYTF.

This rearrangement joins TRBV11-2 to TRBJ2-2; a weak D match, TRBD2 (6 bases). The CDR3 loop spans 13 amino acids. V lost 5 bases, J lost 7 bases, and 11 bases lay in between. Per the germline V gene, CDR1 is SGHAT and CDR2 is FQNNGV. CDR3 residues: CASSGQRVGELFF. In DNA form, the CDR3 reads TGTGCCAGCAGCGGCCAGCGGGTCGGGGAGCTGTTTTTT. The variable domain in full, with the rest retrieved from reference TRBV11-2 and TRBJ2-2, is EAGVAQSPRYKIIEKRQSVAFWCNPISGHATLYWYQQILGQGPKLLIQFQNNGVVDDSQLPKDRFSAERLKGVDSTLKIQPAKLEDSAVYLCASSGQRVGELFFGEGSRLTVL.

The rearrangement uses TRBV11-2 and TRBJ2-1; 9 positions match TRBD2. Germline-derived CDR1 and CDR2 are SGHAT and FQNNGV. The trim removed 2 bases at V and 3 bases at J, leaving 5 bases unmatched. This CDR3 is 16 amino acids long. The CDR3 DNA sequence: TGTGCCAGCAGCTTAATAGCGGGAGCTATCTACAATGAGCAGTTCTTC. The encoded protein is CASSLIAGAIYNEQFF.

The chain employs TRBV9 and TRBJ2-1, with TRBD2 identical over 7 bases. Trimming at V came to 0 bases and at J to 5 bases, leaving 5 bases not matched to a gene. The CDR3 runs 15 residues. From germline, CDR1 is SGDLS and CDR2 YYNGEE. The chain's CDR3 is CASSVDGRSHNEQFF. CDR3 DNA: TGTGCCAGCAGCGTAGACGGGAGGTCTCACAATGAGCAGTTCTTC.

The genes are TRBV27 and TRBJ2-1, with 7 bases fitting TRBD1. The V gene end was trimmed by 6 bases and the J gene end by 7 bases; junction bases not matched to a gene: 6. Germline loops: CDR1 MNHEY, CDR2 SMNVEV (reference sequence). CDR3 length: 13 amino acids. CDR3 nucleotides: TGTGCCAGCAGGAGGGGGCTAATTAATGAGCAGTTCTTC. Amino acid sequence: CASRRGLINEQFF.

The V and J genes are TRBV5-4 and TRBJ2-7; TRBD2 matches 9 bases. The CDR3 is made up of 15 amino acids. Germline-derived CDR1 and CDR2 are SGHNT and YYREEE (reference sequence). With 4 bases clipped from V and 6 bases from J, the junction kept 11 bases outside the gene matches. CDR3 in DNA: TGTGCCAGCAGCCAAGATAGCGGGAGACCTTCCGAGCAGTACTTC. This sequence encodes CASSQDSGRPSEQYF.

The chain has TRBV27 and TRBJ1-2; 11 positions agree with TRBD1. Germline CDR1 reads MNHEY; CDR2 reads SMNVEV (reference sequence). The V gene end was trimmed by 2 bases and the J gene end by 5 bases; junction bases not matched to a gene: 1. The CDR3 consists of 14 residues. CDR3 sequence reads: CASSLGTGGYGYTF. The CDR3 DNA reads as TGTGCCAGCAGTTTAGGGACAGGGGGTTATGGCTACACCTTC.

The chain has TRBV7-6 and TRBJ2-7, with D possibly matching TRBD2 (6 bases). The V gene lost 4 bases and the J gene lost 3 bases, with 7 bases spanning the gap. The germline V gene has CDR1 SGHVS and CDR2 FNYEAQ. The CDR3 has 12 amino acids. The CDR3 coding sequence is TGTGCCAGCAGCTCGGGGGACTACGAGCAGTACTTC. It is translated as CASSSGDYEQYF.

This rearrangement joins TRBV19 to TRBJ2-3; 7 bases line up with TRBD1. CDR1 LNHDA and CDR2 SQIVND come from the germline V gene (reference sequence). The CDR3 runs to 17 residues. The ends lost 3 bases at V and 4 bases at J; junction bases unmatched: 13. The CDR3 loop reads CASSILDRAGMPDTQYF. Written as DNA, the CDR3 is TGTGCCAGTAGTATCCTCGACAGGGCAGGAATGCCAGATACGCAGTATTTT.

The V gene is TRBV7-2, the J gene TRBJ2-3; TRBD2 agrees at 8 bases. Germline CDR1 and CDR2: SGHTA and FQGNSA. V was clipped by 0 bases and J by 5 bases; unmatched bases: 10. The CDR3 runs to 17 residues. As DNA, the CDR3 is TGTGCCAGCAGCTTAGCCGGGAGGGCCCTACTTGTAGATACGCAGTATTTT. Its translation is CASSLAGRALLVDTQYF.

V gene TRBV11-2 combines with J gene TRBJ1-2; D is uncertain. The germline gives CDR1 SGHAT, CDR2 FQNNGV. The CDR3 loop spans 14 amino acids. Trimming shortened V by 3 bases and J by 8 bases, and 16 bases separated the two germline ends. In DNA, the CDR3 is TGTGCCAGCAGCTTCTCCGGCGCCTCGGGGGGCTACACCTTC. Translation gives CASSFSGASGGYTF. The whole variable domain, remainder taken from reference TRBV11-2 and TRBJ1-2, is EAGVAQSPRYKIIEKRQSVAFWCNPISGHATLYWYQQILGQGPKLLIQFQNNGVVDDSQLPKDRFSAERLKGVDSTLKIQPAKLEDSAVYLCASSFSGASGGYTFGSGTRLTVV.

The V and J genes are TRBV28 and TRBJ1-5; D is undetermined. The CDR3 length is 15 residues. Germline lookup yields CDR1 MDHEN and CDR2 SYDVKM. The V and J ends lost 2 bases and 0 bases respectively, with 8 bases between them. The DNA of the CDR3 is TGTGCCAGCAGTTTAGCACATTATAGCAATCAGCCCCAGCATTTT. Amino acids: CASSLAHYSNQPQHF.

This rearrangement joins TRBV7-9 to TRBJ2-7; D remains unclear. The germline CDR1 and CDR2 sequences are SEHNR and FQNEAQ (reference sequence). The CDR3 covers 11 residues. Trimming stripped 8 bases from V and 0 bases from J, with 5 bases between. CDR3 in DNA: TGTGCCAGCTCTTTCTCCTACGAGCAGTACTTC. It translates to CASSFSYEQYF.

The chain combines TRBV19 with TRBJ2-3; D unresolved. Per germline, CDR1 LNHDA and CDR2 SQIVND (reference sequence). V shed 5 bases and J shed 1 base, with 22 bases lying between them. This CDR3 comprises 18 residues. This CDR3 reads CASSLVPISPDRTDTQYF. The CDR3 nucleotides are TGTGCCAGTAGTTTGGTCCCTATTAGCCCAGATCGCACAGATACGCAGTATTTT.

The genes are TRBV6-5 and TRBJ2-7, with 7 bases aligning to TRBD2. Germline V lookup: CDR1 MNHEY, CDR2 SVGAGI. The CDR3 extends over 13 amino acids. With V trimmed by 6 bases and J by 4 bases, 6 bases remained unmatched. This chain's CDR3 is CASSPGLTYEQYF. As DNA, the CDR3 is TGTGCCAGCAGCCCGGGACTAACGTACGAGCAGTACTTC.

CDR3 protein: CASGPRTGGYSYEQYF. The DNA for the CDR3 is TGTGCTAGTGGTCCCAGGACAGGGGGTTACTCCTACGAGCAGTACTTC. This rearrangement joins TRBV12-5 to TRBJ2-7; 10 positions agree with TRBD1. CDR3 length equals 16 residues. The J segment lost 0 bases and the V segment lost 5 bases, leaving 7 bases of the junction unmatched. Germline CDR1 is LGHNT and CDR2 is FRNRAP.

J is TRBJ2-1 and V is TRBV29-1; 9 bases fit TRBD2. The germline V gene encodes CDR1 SQVTM and CDR2 ANQGSEA. This CDR3 contains 15 residues. The V gene end was trimmed by 8 bases and the J gene end by 3 bases; junction bases not matched to a gene: 11. CDR3 in amino acids: CSSFLREGGYNEQFF. The CDR3 DNA sequence: TGCAGCTCCTTTTTGCGGGAGGGGGGCTACAATGAGCAGTTCTTC.

The chain links TRBV9 to TRBJ2-3, with TRBD1 matching 10 bases. Germline CDR1 SGDLS, CDR2 YYNGEE. Unmatched junction bases numbered 15, after V lost 7 bases and J lost 10 bases. The CDR3 runs to 15 residues. The CDR3 loop is CASSGGTGVGNAQYF. The DNA for the CDR3 is TGTGCCAGCTCTGGGGGGACAGGGGTAGGAAATGCGCAGTATTTT.

The chain employs TRBV28 and TRBJ2-5; 14 nucleotides align to TRBD2. The CDR3 contains 18 residues. V shed 4 bases, J shed 2 bases, and the junction held 9 bases outside the gene matches. Germline loops: CDR1 MDHEN, CDR2 SYDVKM. DNA of the CDR3: TGTGCCAGCAGTTCCCCGGGACTAGCGGGGGAGTATCAAGAGACCCAGTACTTC. Translation: CASSSPGLAGEYQETQYF.